What follows are 21 T cell receptor beta chains derived from one specimen sequenced in a study of T cells in Graves' hyperthyroidism and ophthalmopathy. Researchers took RNA transcripts and amplified the TCR beta CDR3 regions from them. With the HTBI primer set, the TCR CDR3 went through a first round of RT-PCR. TCRdb called the multiplex PCR reads again in MiXCR, with one record for every CDR3 protein. Altogether around 360,000 distinct CDR3 sequences are present, roughly 15% being singletons, with the ten largest covering approximately 19%. The source material was blood. The receptor set was obtained from a woman aged 55-69 years with Graves' ophthalmopathy.

The chain has TRBV5-6 and TRBJ2-1, with D unclear. Deletions cut 0 bases from V and 8 bases from J, with 12 bases between. Looked up from germline, CDR1 is SGHDT and CDR2 is YYEEEE. The CDR3 sequence is 14 residues long. Here the CDR3 DNA reads TGTGCCAGCAGCTTGGCGGGTCTCGATTATGAGCAGTTCTTC. Its protein is CASSLAGLDYEQFF.

There are a few counts of this clonotype. The chain is built from TRBV30 and TRBJ2-5; TRBD2 agrees at 7 bases. V trimming: 0 bases; J trimming: 4 bases; junction bases outside the gene matches: 8. Germline-derived CDR1 and CDR2 are GTSNPN and SVGIG (reference sequence). The CDR3 runs 15 residues. In DNA, the CDR3 is TGTGCCTGGAGTGTGCCCCCGGCGGGAGTAGAGACCCAGTACTTC. Translating gives CAWSVPPAGVETQYF.

There are a few counts of this clonotype. V usage is TRBV6-1 and J usage is TRBJ2-3, with D perhaps assigned TRBD1 or TRBD2 (5 bases each). The germline CDR1 and CDR2 sequences are MNHNS and SASEGT. The CDR3 has 12 residues. V was clipped by 7 bases and J by 6 bases, with 11 bases between them. CDR3 sequence (DNA): TGTGCCAGCAACCGAGGGACCGATACGCAGTATTTT. Translated: CASNRGTDTQYF.

The table lists this clonotype with many counts. The rearrangement joins TRBV28 to TRBJ2-7; D remains unclear. CDR3 length: 12 residues. The germline gives CDR1 MDHEN, CDR2 SYDVKM. V was pared by 6 bases and J by 4 bases, with 10 bases between. The CDR3 here is CASRRSRYEQYF. Written as DNA, the CDR3 is TGTGCCAGCAGGAGAAGTAGGTACGAGCAGTACTTC. The whole variable domain, remainder taken from reference TRBV28 and TRBJ2-7, is DVKVTQSSRYLVKRTGEKVFLECVQDMDHENMFWYRQDPGLGLRLIYFSYDVKMKEKGDIPEGYSVSREKKERFSLILESASTNQTSMYLCASRRSRYEQYFGPGTRLTVT.

V is TRBV27 and J is TRBJ1-2, with TRBD1 identical over 8 bases. There are 18 residues in the CDR3. After removal of 3 bases from V and 1 base from J, the junction contained 13 bases not matched to a gene. In germline, CDR1 is MNHEY, CDR2 SMNVEV (reference sequence). CDR3: CASSFGGGRGLGNYGYTF. DNA of the CDR3: TGTGCCAGCAGTTTTGGGGGGGGCAGGGGGCTCGGTAACTATGGCTACACCTTC.

Ten or more counts support this clonotype. The rearrangement links TRBV3-1 to TRBJ1-1, with a tentative D call TRBD1 (5 bases). From germline, CDR1 is LGHDT and CDR2 YNNKEL (reference sequence). The CDR3 loop spans 14 amino acids. With 4 bases removed from V and 4 bases from J, the gap between germline ends came to 13 bases. This CDR3 is CASSLGGGPTEAFF. CDR3 bases: TGTGCCAGCAGCCTGGGGGGAGGGCCCACTGAAGCTTTCTTT.

This clonotype has more than one count but fewer than ten. The chain joins TRBV5-1 to TRBJ2-2; 9 bases align to TRBD2. The germline gives CDR1 SGHRS, CDR2 YFSETQ. This CDR3 is 15 amino acids long. J was trimmed by 6 bases and V by 4 bases; bases with no gene match: 7. The CDR3 DNA follows: TGCGCCAGCAGCCCGGTAGCGGGAGCGTCCGGGGAGCTGTTTTTT. Amino acids: CASSPVAGASGELFF. Full variable domain (outside the CDR3, taken from reference TRBV5-1 and TRBJ2-2): KAGVTQTPRYLIKTRGQQVTLSCSPISGHRSVSWYQQTPGQGLQFLFEYFSETQRNKGNFPGRFSGRQFSNSRSEMNVSTLELGDSALYLCASSPVAGASGELFFGEGSRLTVL.

This clonotype turned up a few times. This rearrangement joins TRBV7-8 to TRBJ2-6; D unclear. Germline V gene sequence: CDR1 SGHVS, CDR2 FQNEAQ. The CDR3 has 16 residues. Between the trimmed V and J ends, which lost 1 base and 1 base, there was a span of 8 bases. The CDR3 protein is CASSLGWGSGANVLTF. CDR3 DNA: TGTGCCAGCAGCTTAGGTTGGGGTTCTGGGGCCAACGTCCTGACTTTC.

The chain recombines TRBV5-1 with TRBJ2-1; TRBD2 matches 9 bases. The CDR3 extends over 16 amino acids. With V trimmed by 4 bases and J by 7 bases, 12 bases remained unmatched. Germline V lookup: CDR1 SGHRS, CDR2 YFSETQ. The CDR3 coding sequence is TGCGCCAGCAGCACGATGACTAGCGGAGGTGGGAATGAGCAGTTCTTC. Protein: CASSTMTSGGGNEQFF.

In this sample, this clonotype turned up many times. CDR3 region: CSARGAGGTPRETQYF. The CDR3 nucleotides read TGCAGTGCTAGAGGTGCCGGAGGGACCCCTCGTGAGACCCAGTACTTC. This chain connects TRBV20-1 to TRBJ2-5; D might be TRBD2 (6 bases). The CDR3 extends over 16 amino acids. Trimming stripped 1 base from V and 5 bases from J, with 20 bases between. CDR1 and CDR2 from the germline V gene are DFQATT and SNEGSKA (reference sequence).

Ten or more counts support this clonotype. The chain recombines TRBV28 with TRBJ2-7; 9 bases map to TRBD2. The CDR3 is 14 amino acids. V lost 6 bases and J lost 3; bases outside the gene matches: 6. Germline V gene data show CDR1 as MDHEN and CDR2 as SYDVKM. This CDR3 reads CASRQSSGNYEQYF. CDR3 coding DNA: TGTGCCAGCAGACAATCTAGCGGGAACTACGAGCAGTACTTC.

This clonotype was recorded at least ten times. This chain uses TRBV11-2 with TRBJ2-7; D unresolved. Germline V gene sequence: CDR1 SGHAT, CDR2 FQNNGV. Trimming stripped 2 bases from V and 7 bases from J, with 6 bases between. This CDR3 spans 11 amino acids. The CDR3: CASSLMGEQYF. For the CDR3, the DNA is TGTGCCAGCAGCTTAATGGGGGAGCAGTACTTC.

The chain joins TRBV19 to TRBJ1-2; D is unresolved. V was cut by 7 bases and J by 3 bases, with 15 bases left in between. The CDR3 is 14 residues long. CDR1 is LNHDA, CDR2 SQIVND, per germline (reference sequence). The CDR3 reads CASKEWARDYGYTF. CDR3 bases: TGTGCCAGTAAAGAGTGGGCCCGGGACTATGGCTACACCTTC. The full variable domain, with the rest looked up from reference TRBV19 and TRBJ1-2, is DGGITQSPKYLFRKEGQNVTLSCEQNLNHDAMYWYRQDPGQGLRLIYYSQIVNDFQKGDIAEGYSVSREKKESFPLTVTSAQKNPTAFYLCASKEWARDYGYTFGSGTRLTVV.

This clonotype was observed many times. The V call is TRBV5-1, the J call TRBJ2-5, with D hard to call. Germline V gives CDR1 SGHRS, CDR2 YFSETQ. Trimming removed 4 bases at V and 3 bases at J, with 19 bases between. The CDR3 contains 16 residues. The CDR3 DNA is TGCGCCAGCAGCACCGGGTCCCTGATACGGGAAGAGACCCAGTACTTC. It yields the protein CASSTGSLIREETQYF.

This clonotype occurred many times. The CDR3 sequence is CSAVGPGGNSYEQYF. DNA of the CDR3: TGCAGCGCTGTGGGGCCAGGGGGCAACAGCTACGAGCAGTACTTC. The chain uses TRBV29-1 and TRBJ2-7, with TRBD1 matching 8 bases. J lost 3 bases, V lost 7 bases, and 14 bases had no gene match. The CDR3 extends over 15 amino acids. Germline CDR1 SQVTM, CDR2 ANQGSEA.

The table lists this clonotype with many counts. This rearrangement joins TRBV27 to TRBJ2-1, with D possibly matching TRBD2 (5 bases). This CDR3 spans 13 amino acids. Per germline, CDR1 MNHEY and CDR2 SMNVEV (reference sequence). The V gene lost 6 bases and the J gene lost 4 bases, with 10 bases spanning the gap. This CDR3 is CASSWTLYNEQFF. CDR3 DNA sequence: TGTGCCAGCAGCTGGACTCTATACAATGAGCAGTTCTTC.

This clonotype was counted at least ten times. One end of the junction does not line up with germline, which may come from a read error. This chain joins TRBV6-6 and TRBJ2-1, with D perhaps TRBD1 (6 bases). The CDR3 length is 12 residues. Germline V lookup: CDR1 MNHNY, CDR2 SVGAGI (reference sequence). The CDR3 coding sequence is TGTGCCAGCAGTTACCGGGACAAAGAGCAGTTCTTC. This translates into CASSYRDKEQFF.

Many counts were recorded for this clonotype. This chain uses TRBV7-9 with TRBJ2-3; D is unresolved. Germline CDR1 and CDR2: SEHNR and FQNEAQ (reference sequence). This CDR3 has 17 amino acids. V lost 5 bases to trimming and J lost 0 bases, with 18 bases between them. CDR3 coding DNA: TGTGCCAGCAGCCACACAGTGCTAATGACTAGCACAGATACGCAGTATTTT. Protein product: CASSHTVLMTSTDTQYF.

The rearrangement links TRBV25-1 to TRBJ2-5; no reliable D call. V was cut by 4 bases and J by 4 bases, with 7 bases left in between. The CDR3 is 12 amino acids. Germline-derived CDR1 and CDR2 are MGHDK and SYGVNS. Here the CDR3 reads CASSVSAETQYF. The CDR3 DNA is TGTGCCAGCAGTGTGAGTGCAGAGACCCAGTACTTC.

In this sample, this clonotype turned up a few times. J is TRBJ2-5 and V is TRBV20-1; D tentatively reads TRBD1 or TRBD2 (5 bases each). The V end was cut by 2 bases, the J end by 1 base, with 11 bases between. Germline V gene lookup returns CDR1 DFQATT and CDR2 SNEGSKA (reference sequence). CDR3 length: 14 residues. This CDR3 reads CSARRGGSQETQYF. The CDR3 bases are TGCAGTGCTAGAAGGGGTGGGAGCCAAGAGACCCAGTACTTC.

This clonotype showed up many times. V gene TRBV18 combines with J gene TRBJ2-7; D unresolved. The CDR3 is made up of 12 amino acids. The V end was cut by 6 bases, the J end by 6 bases, with 12 bases between. Germline loops: CDR1 KGHSH, CDR2 LQKENI. Here the CDR3 reads CASSPAVGEQYF. As DNA, the CDR3 is TGTGCCAGCTCGCCGGCGGTGGGCGAGCAGTACTTC.